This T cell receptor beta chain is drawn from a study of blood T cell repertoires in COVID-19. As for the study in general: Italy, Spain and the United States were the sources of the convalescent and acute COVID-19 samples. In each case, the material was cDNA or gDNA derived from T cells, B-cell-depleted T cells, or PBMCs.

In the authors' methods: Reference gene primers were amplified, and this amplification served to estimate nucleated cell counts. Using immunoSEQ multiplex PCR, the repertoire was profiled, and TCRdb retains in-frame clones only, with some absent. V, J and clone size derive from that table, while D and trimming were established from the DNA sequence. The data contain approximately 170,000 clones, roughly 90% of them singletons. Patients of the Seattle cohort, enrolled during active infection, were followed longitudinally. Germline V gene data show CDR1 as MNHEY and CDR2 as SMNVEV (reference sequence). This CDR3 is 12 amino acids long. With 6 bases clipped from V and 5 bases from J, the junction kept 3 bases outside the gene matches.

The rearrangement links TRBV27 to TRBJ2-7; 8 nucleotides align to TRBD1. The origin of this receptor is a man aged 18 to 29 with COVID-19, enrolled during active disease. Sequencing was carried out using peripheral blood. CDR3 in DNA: TGTGCCAGCAGCAAGACAGGGGACGAGCAGTACTTC. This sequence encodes CASSKTGDEQYF.